Listed below are T cell receptor beta chains from one sample, sequenced in a study of identical twins. In TCRdb, the 5' RACE reads were re-called with MiXCR into one record per CDR3 protein. The sample lists about 720,000 distinct CDR3 sequences; about 20% were seen once. In addition, the sample was reused for a study of T cells expressing NK-cell markers.

The sample was PBMCs. These receptors were obtained from a woman between 18 and 30 years old in good health. Each CDR3 is given with its conserved first and last residue. The D gene is left open where the match is weak. Where a row states a size, it is once, few, many or the class of an expanded clone; other rows omit it.

CDR3,DNA,D,J,size,V
CASSVAGVSSYNEQFF,TGTGCCAGCAGCGTAGCGGGAGTAAGCTCCTACAATGAGCAGTTCTTC,TRBD2,TRBJ2-1,NA,TRBV5-5
CASTGQGLTHTDTQYF,TGTGCCAGCACCGGACAGGGCCTCACACACACAGATACGCAGTATTTT,TRBD1,TRBJ2-3,few,TRBV12-3/TRBV12-4
CASKGVTGELFF,TGTGCCAGCAAGGGGGTCACCGGGGAGCTGTTTTTT,NA,TRBJ2-2,NA,TRBV28
CSVRGQGISSYNEQFF,TGCAGCGTTCGCGGGCAAGGAATAAGCTCCTACAATGAGCAGTTCTTC,NA,TRBJ2-1,few,TRBV29-1
CASSSQGASTDTQYF,TGTGCCAGCAGTTCTCAGGGGGCTAGCACAGATACGCAGTATTTT,TRBD1,TRBJ2-3,few,TRBV12-3/TRBV12-4
CASSQPNYGYTF,TGTGCCAGCAGCCAACCTAACTATGGCTACACCTTC,NA,TRBJ1-2,NA,TRBV3-1
CASSQGIYTQYF,TGCGCCAGCAGTCAGGGGATTTATACGCAGTATTTT,NA,TRBJ2-3,few,TRBV10-1
CASSEGRGGRADTQYF,TGCGCCAGCAGTGAAGGGCGGGGGGGCCGGGCAGATACGCAGTATTTT,TRBD2,TRBJ2-3,NA,TRBV10-1
CATSRDRSYEQYF,TGTGCCACCAGCAGAGATCGCTCCTACGAGCAGTACTTC,NA,TRBJ2-7,many,TRBV15
CASSTPGLLYEQYF,TGTGCCAGCAGTACCCCGGGACTTCTCTACGAGCAGTACTTC,NA,TRBJ2-7,few,TRBV6-2/TRBV6-3
CSARVSSGSNSGELFF,TGCAGTGCTAGAGTCTCTAGCGGGAGTAACAGCGGGGAGCTGTTTTTT,TRBD2,TRBJ2-2,NA,TRBV20-1
CASSLTGGRYNEQFF,TGTGCCAGCAGCTTAACGGGGGGTAGATACAATGAGCAGTTCTTC,NA,TRBJ2-1,NA,TRBV7-3
CAISGLAGGQQETQYF,TGTGCCATCAGTGGCCTAGCGGGGGGGCAGCAAGAGACCCAGTACTTC,TRBD2,TRBJ2-5,NA,TRBV10-3
CASSPTAGFSYNEQFF,TGTGCCAGCAGCCCCACAGCGGGGTTTTCCTACAATGAGCAGTTCTTC,TRBD2,TRBJ2-1,NA,TRBV7-9
CASRVSGTGTDTQYF,TGTGCCAGCAGAGTTAGCGGGACCGGCACAGATACGCAGTATTTT,TRBD2,TRBJ2-3,NA,TRBV12-3/TRBV12-4
CSVLRRDEQFF,TGCAGCGTTCTCCGAAGGGATGAGCAGTTCTTC,NA,TRBJ2-1,few,TRBV29-1
CASSGAGGEQYF,TGTGCCAGCAGTGGTGCAGGGGGCGAGCAGTACTTC,TRBD1,TRBJ2-7,NA,TRBV6-4
CAISESRGLKGTDTQYF,TGTGCCATCAGTGAGTCGAGGGGACTAAAGGGCACAGATACGCAGTATTTT,TRBD2,TRBJ2-3,many,TRBV10-3
CSASPMSLHEQYF,TGCAGTGCTAGTCCGATGTCATTACACGAGCAGTACTTC,NA,TRBJ2-7,NA,TRBV20-1
CASSKYRGLGETQYF,TGTGCCAGCAGTAAATACAGGGGGCTAGGAGAGACCCAGTACTTC,TRBD1,TRBJ2-5,NA,TRBV2
CSAVLAGGIEVRNEQFF,TGCAGTGCTGTACTAGCGGGAGGGATTGAGGTGAGGAATGAGCAGTTCTTC,TRBD2,TRBJ2-1,NA,TRBV20-1
CAISESLVEASHNEQFF,TGTGCCATCAGTGAGTCACTAGTGGAGGCCAGCCACAATGAGCAGTTCTTC,NA,TRBJ2-1,few,TRBV10-3
CASSYTGGKSYTF,TGTGCCAGCAGTTACACCGGGGGCAAAAGCTACACCTTC,NA,TRBJ1-2,many,TRBV6-5
CAGRQGGTGELFF,TGCGCCGGAAGACAGGGCGGGACCGGGGAGCTGTTTTTT,TRBD1,TRBJ2-2,NA,TRBV5-1
CASSSSGESQFF,TGTGCCAGCAGCTCCAGTGGGGAGTCGCAGTTCTTC,NA,TRBJ2-1,NA,TRBV6-2/TRBV6-3
CASGGPGTQFF,TGTGCCAGCGGGGGACCGGGAACTCAGTTCTTC,NA,TRBJ2-1,few,TRBV12-3/TRBV12-4
CATSRDLSGSREQYF,TGTGCCACCAGCAGAGATCTTTCCGGGAGTCGCGAGCAGTACTTC,NA,TRBJ2-7,NA,TRBV15
CASGAVYNEQFF,TGTGCCAGCGGAGCAGTCTACAATGAGCAGTTCTTC,NA,TRBJ2-1,NA,TRBV12-3/TRBV12-4
CASSVSRTPETQYF,TGTGCCAGCAGCGTGAGTAGGACCCCCGAGACCCAGTACTTC,NA,TRBJ2-5,few,TRBV9